These 7 T cell receptor beta chains came from one sample sequenced in a study of graft-versus-host responses after intestinal transplantation. Produced via immunoSEQ multiplex PCR; TCRdb's table is partial and in-frame only. The profile covers about 98,000 clones, with about 82% appearing a single time and over 1.1% taken by the ten largest. Sequenced here: PBMCs, sampled 255 days after intestinal transplant. These receptors were obtained from a human patient who received an intestinal transplant, so some T cells may come from the graft donor.

The gene calls are TRBV28 and TRBJ2-7; D could derive from TRBD1 or TRBD2 (5 bases each). There are 15 residues in the CDR3. Per the germline V gene, CDR1 is MDHEN and CDR2 is SYDVKM. The V and J ends lost 5 bases and 1 base respectively, with 15 bases between them. Here the CDR3 DNA reads TGTGCCAGCAGTCCTACCGGGACGATTTCCTACGAGCAGTACTTC. As protein: CASSPTGTISYEQYF.

The rearrangement joins TRBV29-1 to TRBJ1-2; D possibly corresponds to TRBD1 (5 bases). Per the germline V gene, CDR1 is SQVTM and CDR2 is ANQGSEA. V lost 6 bases and J lost 4, with 18 bases in between. The length of the CDR3 is 14 residues. This CDR3 is CSVPKGQGSYGYTF. In nucleotides, the CDR3 is TGCAGCGTCCCTAAAGGGCAGGGAAGCTATGGCTACACCTTC.

V usage is TRBV2 and J usage is TRBJ2-7; the D call may be TRBD1 or TRBD2 (5 bases each). Trimming removed 2 bases from V and 3 bases from J, with 14 bases in between. Germline V gives CDR1 SNHLY, CDR2 FYNNEI. The CDR3 runs 15 residues. CDR3 residues: CASSEHLGESYEQYF. The CDR3 nucleotides are TGTGCCAGCAGTGAACATTTAGGGGAGAGCTACGAGCAGTACTTC.

The gene calls are TRBV6-4 and TRBJ1-1; perhaps TRBD1 as D (5 bases). This CDR3 is 16 amino acids long. The ends were cut back, 6 bases at V and 4 bases at J, with 21 bases in the middle. The germline gives CDR1 MRHNA, CDR2 SNTAGT. The CDR3 reads CASSQRDAPVGTEAFF. In DNA form, the CDR3 reads TGTGCCAGCAGCCAACGGGACGCACCAGTGGGCACTGAAGCTTTCTTT.

Note on this clone: The same CDR3 also results from other DNA sequences found in this sample. CDR3 amino acids: CASSPGQGTDTQYF. The CDR3 nucleotides read TGTGCCAGCAGCCCTGGACAGGGCACAGATACGCAGTATTTT. V gene TRBV11-3 combines with J gene TRBJ2-3, with 7 nucleotides matching TRBD1. The CDR3 contains 14 residues. Looked up from germline, CDR1 is SGHNT and CDR2 is YENEEA. V dropped 5 bases and J dropped 1; count of bases not matched to a gene: 3.

This chain joins TRBV5-1 and TRBJ2-1, with 8 bases aligning to TRBD2. Germline CDR1 SGHRS, CDR2 YFSETQ. This CDR3 spans 15 amino acids. The junction had 7 bases not matched to a gene; V was cut back by 4 bases and J by 4 bases. CDR3 nucleotide sequence: TGCGCCAGCAGCCTTTTAGCGGGGCTATACAATGAGCAGTTCTTC. Translation gives CASSLLAGLYNEQFF.

The chain combines TRBV28 with TRBJ1-5, with a weak D call TRBD1 (6 bases). Trimming removed 3 bases from V and 7 bases from J, with 13 bases in between. The CDR3 is 14 amino acids. In germline, CDR1 is MDHEN, CDR2 SYDVKM. CDR3 amino acids: CASSFPGGRQPQHF. CDR3 sequence (DNA): TGTGCCAGCAGTTTCCCGGGGGGCAGGCAGCCCCAGCATTTT.